These T cell receptor beta chains were read from a single sample in a study of blood T cell repertoires in COVID-19. The table came from immunoSEQ multiplex PCR; TCRdb's copy has only in-frame clones and leaves some out. The sample includes about 93,000 clones, 80% seen only once; the top ten take 16%. The source material was peripheral blood. Every receptor here comes from a human donor in a cohort sampled during active COVID-19. Each CDR3 is given with its conserved first and last residue. The D gene is left open where the match is weak. Some rows have no size entry. The others give once, few or many, or a class for an expanded clone.

V gene	clone size	J gene	D gene	CDR3 length	CDR3 DNA	CDR3 protein
TRBV18	few	TRBJ1-5	-	14	TGTGCCAGCTCGTTGACAGCTAGCAATCAGCCCCAGCATTTT	CASSLTASNQPQHF
TRBV3-1/TRBV3-2	once	TRBJ1-3	-	16	TGTGCCAGCAGCCAAGGTTACGGGGTCTTAGGAAACACCATATATTTT	CASSQGYGVLGNTIYF
TRBV7-9	-	TRBJ1-1	-	12	TGTGCCAGCAGCTTAATATCAGATGAAGCTTTCTTT	CASSLISDEAFF
TRBV28	-	TRBJ2-7	TRBD1	14	TGTGCCAGCAGACCCGGGAGACAGGGGTCCGAGCAGTACTTC	CASRPGRQGSEQYF
TRBV18	-	TRBJ2-1	TRBD1	14	TGTGCCAGCTTACGGGGACAGGGTTGGATTGAGCAGTTCTTC	CASLRGQGWIEQFF
TRBV4-1	-	TRBJ2-7	TRBD1	15	TGCGCCAGCAGCCAAGAAGGGGGACAGTCTTACGAGCAGTACTTC	CASSQEGGQSYEQYF
TRBV2	-	TRBJ1-2	-	15	TGTGCCAGCAGTGACAGCCACCTAGCTAACTATGGCTACACCTTC	CASSDSHLANYGYTF
TRBV9	-	TRBJ2-7	-	18	TGTGCCAGCAGCGTAGTCTATTCACCGGGCCGGGGAAACTACGAGCAGTACTTC	CASSVVYSPGRGNYEQYF
TRBV5-1	-	TRBJ2-3	TRBD1	16	TGCGCCAGCAGCCCTGGGGGGACAGGGTCGCCAGATACGCAGTATTTT	CASSPGGTGSPDTQYF
TRBV15	-	TRBJ1-2	TRBD1	16	TGTGCCACCAGCACACCGAGGGACAGCGTTCTATATGGCTACACCTTC	CATSTPRDSVLYGYTF
TRBV18	-	TRBJ2-1	TRBD2	15	TGTGCCAGCTCACCAGGTCTAGCGGGGAACAATGAGCAGTTCTTC	CASSPGLAGNNEQFF
TRBV6-4	-	TRBJ1-3	-	16	TGTGCCAGCATACTGTACAGGGTGGAGTCTGGAAACACCATATATTTT	CASILYRVESGNTIYF
TRBV18	-	TRBJ1-3	TRBD1	17	TGTGCCAGCTCACCGGACCAACAGGGGGCTGGTGGAAACACCATATATTTT	CASSPDQQGAGGNTIYF
TRBV28	-	TRBJ2-7	-	16	TGTGCCAGCAGTTTGGAAATGGGCAGGAACTCCTACGAGCAGTACTTC	CASSLEMGRNSYEQYF
TRBV28	-	TRBJ1-1	-	12	TGTGCCAGCAGCACCGGACATTTTGAAGCTTTCTTT	CASSTGHFEAFF
TRBV28	once	TRBJ2-1	TRBD2	15	TGTGCCAGCAGTTTAGGCGGGAGCTCCTACAATGAGCAGTTCTTC	CASSLGGSSYNEQFF
TRBV6-5	-	TRBJ1-3	TRBD1	16	TGTGCCAGCAGGTACAATACAGGGGTCGGAGGAAACACCATATATTTT	CASRYNTGVGGNTIYF
TRBV13	-	TRBJ2-1	TRBD1	14	TGTGCCAGCAGGGACAGGGGTGATATAGGTGAGCAGTTCTTC	CASRDRGDIGEQFF
TRBV6-5	-	TRBJ1-2	-	12	TGTGCCAGCCGGGGAGAGGGTCGTGGCTACACCTTC	CASRGEGRGYTF
TRBV29-1	few	TRBJ2-7	TRBD1	13	TGCAGCGCCGACGGGACAGGGGCCTACGAGCAGTACTTC	CSADGTGAYEQYF
TRBV7-2	-	TRBJ2-7	TRBD1	14	TGTGCCAGCAGCGCCGGTACAGGGGCCTACGAGCAGTACTTC	CASSAGTGAYEQYF
TRBV28	-	TRBJ1-2	-	12	TGTGCCAGCAGTTTAGGAGAGACTGGCTACACCTTC	CASSLGETGYTF